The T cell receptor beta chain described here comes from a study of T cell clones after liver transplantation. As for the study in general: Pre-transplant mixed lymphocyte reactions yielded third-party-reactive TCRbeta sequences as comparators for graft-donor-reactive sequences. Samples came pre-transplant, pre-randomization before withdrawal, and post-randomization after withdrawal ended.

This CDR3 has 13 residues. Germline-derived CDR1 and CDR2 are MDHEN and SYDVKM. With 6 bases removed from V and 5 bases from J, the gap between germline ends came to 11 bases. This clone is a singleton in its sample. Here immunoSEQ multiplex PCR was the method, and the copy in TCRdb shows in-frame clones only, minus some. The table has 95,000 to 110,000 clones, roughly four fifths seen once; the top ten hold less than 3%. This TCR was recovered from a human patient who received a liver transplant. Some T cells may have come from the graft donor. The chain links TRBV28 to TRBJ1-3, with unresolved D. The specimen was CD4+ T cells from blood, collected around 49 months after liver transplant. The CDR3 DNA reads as TGTGCCAGCAGCCTAAAGAGCAGAAACACCATATATTTT. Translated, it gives CASSLKSRNTIYF.